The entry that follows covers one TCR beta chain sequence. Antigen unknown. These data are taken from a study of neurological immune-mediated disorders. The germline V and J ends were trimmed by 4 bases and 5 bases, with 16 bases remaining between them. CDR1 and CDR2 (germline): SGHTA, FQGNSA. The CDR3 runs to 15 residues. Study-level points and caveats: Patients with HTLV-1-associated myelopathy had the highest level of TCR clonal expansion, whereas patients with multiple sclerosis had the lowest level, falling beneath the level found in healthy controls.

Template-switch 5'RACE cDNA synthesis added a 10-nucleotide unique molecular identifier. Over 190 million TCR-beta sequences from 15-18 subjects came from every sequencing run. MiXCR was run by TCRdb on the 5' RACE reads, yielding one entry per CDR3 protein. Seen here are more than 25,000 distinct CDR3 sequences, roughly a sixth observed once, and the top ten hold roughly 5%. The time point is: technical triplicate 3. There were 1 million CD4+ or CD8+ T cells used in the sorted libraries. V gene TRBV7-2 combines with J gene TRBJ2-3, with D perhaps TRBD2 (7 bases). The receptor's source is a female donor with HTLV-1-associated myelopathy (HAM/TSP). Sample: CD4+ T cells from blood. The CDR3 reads CASSSWGGQGDTQYF. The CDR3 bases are TGTGCCAGCAGCTCCTGGGGGGGGCAAGGAGATACGCAGTATTTT.